Listed below are T cell receptor beta chains from one sample, sequenced in a study of blood T cell repertoires in COVID-19. Only in-frame clones appear in the TCRdb table, and some are missing; sequencing was by immunoSEQ multiplex PCR. The sample yields fewer than 300,000 clones, around four fifths seen once. The sequencing sample was made of peripheral blood. These TCRs come from a woman aged 70-85 years with active or convalescent COVID-19. CDR3s include the opening cysteine and the closing phenylalanine or tryptophan. The D gene is left open where the match is weak. Where a row states a size, it is once, few, many or the class of an expanded clone; other rows omit it.

>.|.|TRBJ2-1|TRBV5-1
TGCGCCAGCAGCTTGGGACAGCCCTCGGGTGAGCAGTTCTTC
CASSLGQPSGEQFF
>once|TRBD2|TRBJ2-2|TRBV29-1
TGCAGCGTTGAGGGGATTGGGGGGGCGAACACCGGGGAGCTGTTTTTT
CSVEGIGGANTGELFF
>.|TRBD1|TRBJ1-6|TRBV6-2/TRBV6-3
TGTGCCAGCAGCCGACCGACAGGGAGGAATTCACCCCTCCACTTT
CASSRPTGRNSPLHF
>.|TRBD1|TRBJ2-7|TRBV18
TGTGCCAGCTCACCGGGACAGGGAGACTACGAGCAGTACTTC
CASSPGQGDYEQYF
>.|.|TRBJ1-6|TRBV5-1
TGCGCCAGCAGCTCGACGCCGGACATGATTCGTACACCCCTCCACTTT
CASSSTPDMIRTPLHF
>.|TRBD2|TRBJ2-7|TRBV7-2
TGTGCCAGCAGCCTTGAGCGGGGGCCCTACGAGCAGTACTTC
CASSLERGPYEQYF
>once|.|TRBJ1-1|TRBV5-1
TGCGCCAGCAGCTTGGTACCTGCGACAGCTATGAACACTGAAGCTTTCTTT
CASSLVPATAMNTEAFF
>.|.|TRBJ1-5|TRBV19
TGTGCCAGTAGGGGGGACACCCCCTTCAATCAGCCCCAGCATTTT
CASRGDTPFNQPQHF
>.|TRBD2|TRBJ2-1|TRBV9
TGTGCCAGCAGCGTAGATCCACTAGCGGGGGGATTCAATGAGCAGTTCTTC
CASSVDPLAGGFNEQFF
>.|TRBD2|TRBJ2-5|TRBV2
TGTGCCAGCAGTGTGACTAGCGGTGGCGGGGAGACCCAGTACTTC
CASSVTSGGGETQYF
>once|TRBD2|TRBJ2-7|TRBV18
TGTGCCAGCTCAGAGCCGGGACTAGCGGTACAGCAGTACTTC
CASSEPGLAVQQYF
>.|.|TRBJ1-1|TRBV19
TGTGCCAGTAGTATGGCGGTGGCCGTCGGGAACACTGAAGCTTTCTTT
CASSMAVAVGNTEAFF
>.|.|TRBJ1-2|TRBV28
TGTGCCAGCGTTACAGGAAACTATGGCTACACCTTC
CASVTGNYGYTF
>.|.|TRBJ2-2|TRBV6-2/TRBV6-3
TGTGCCAGCAGTTCTCCGGGACTCCGGAACACCGGGGAGCTGTTTTTT
CASSSPGLRNTGELFF
>.|TRBD2|TRBJ2-2|TRBV4-1
TGCGCCAGCAGCCGACGGACTAGCGGGGAGTCGGGGGCCCACGCCGGGGAGCTGTTTTTT
CASSRRTSGESGAHAGELFF
>once|TRBD1|TRBJ1-5|TRBV2
TGTGCCAGCAGCGTACAGGGGTCGACGAATCAGCCCCAGCATTTT
CASSVQGSTNQPQHF
>.|.|TRBJ1-1|TRBV29-1
TGCAGCGCCGAGGGCGGGGGCACTGAAGCTTTCTTT
CSAEGGGTEAFF
>.|.|TRBJ2-3|TRBV28
TGTGCCAGCAGCTCGTACACAGATACGCAGTATTTT
CASSSYTDTQYF
>.|.|TRBJ2-2|TRBV3-1/TRBV3-2
TGTGCCAGCAGCCTCCGAGGATTTGCCGACACCGGGGAGCTGTTTTTT
CASSLRGFADTGELFF
>.|.|TRBJ2-1|TRBV7-9
TGTGCCAGCAGCTTATCCGGGAGTAACTACAATGAGCAGTTCTTC
CASSLSGSNYNEQFF
>.|TRBD1|TRBJ1-2|TRBV18
TGTGCCAGCTCACGGGACAGGGACTATGGCTACACCTTC
CASSRDRDYGYTF
>few|.|TRBJ1-2|TRBV12-3/TRBV12-4
TGTGCCAGCAGTCAGGACTCAAACTATGGCTACACCTTC
CASSQDSNYGYTF